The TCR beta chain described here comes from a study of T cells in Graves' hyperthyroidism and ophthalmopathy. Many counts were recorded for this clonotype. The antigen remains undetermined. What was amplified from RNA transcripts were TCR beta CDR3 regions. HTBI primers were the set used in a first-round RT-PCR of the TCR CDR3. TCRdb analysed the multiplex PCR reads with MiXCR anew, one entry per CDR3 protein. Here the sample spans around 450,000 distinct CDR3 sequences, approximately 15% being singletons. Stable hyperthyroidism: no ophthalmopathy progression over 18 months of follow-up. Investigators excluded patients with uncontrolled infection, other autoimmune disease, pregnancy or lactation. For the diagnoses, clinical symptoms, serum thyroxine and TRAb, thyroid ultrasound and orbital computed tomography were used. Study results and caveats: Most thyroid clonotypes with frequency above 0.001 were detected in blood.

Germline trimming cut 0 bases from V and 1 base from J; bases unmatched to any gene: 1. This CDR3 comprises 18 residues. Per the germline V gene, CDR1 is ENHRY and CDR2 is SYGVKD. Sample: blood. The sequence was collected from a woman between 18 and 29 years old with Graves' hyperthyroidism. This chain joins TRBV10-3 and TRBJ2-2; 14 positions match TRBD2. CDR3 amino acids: CAISESTSGRVNTGELFF. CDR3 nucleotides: TGTGCCATCAGTGAGTCGACTAGCGGGAGGGTGAACACCGGGGAGCTGTTTTTT.